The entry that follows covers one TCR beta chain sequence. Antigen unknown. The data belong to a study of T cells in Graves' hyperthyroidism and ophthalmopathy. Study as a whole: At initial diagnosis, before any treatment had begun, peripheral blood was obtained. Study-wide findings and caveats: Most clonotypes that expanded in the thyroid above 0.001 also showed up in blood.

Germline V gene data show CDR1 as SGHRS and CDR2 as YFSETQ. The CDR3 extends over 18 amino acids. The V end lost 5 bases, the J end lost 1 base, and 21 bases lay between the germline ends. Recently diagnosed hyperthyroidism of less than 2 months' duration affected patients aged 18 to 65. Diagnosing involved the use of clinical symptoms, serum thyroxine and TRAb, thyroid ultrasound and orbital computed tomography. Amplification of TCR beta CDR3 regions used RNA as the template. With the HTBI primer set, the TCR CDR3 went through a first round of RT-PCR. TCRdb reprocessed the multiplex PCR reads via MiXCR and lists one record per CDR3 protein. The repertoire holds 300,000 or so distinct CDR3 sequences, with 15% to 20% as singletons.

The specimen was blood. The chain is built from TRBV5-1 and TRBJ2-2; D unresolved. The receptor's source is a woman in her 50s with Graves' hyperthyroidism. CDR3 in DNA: TGCGCCAGCAGAGTTCAGCCCATGTCACAAGAGAACACCGGGGAGCTGTTTTTT. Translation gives CASRVQPMSQENTGELFF.